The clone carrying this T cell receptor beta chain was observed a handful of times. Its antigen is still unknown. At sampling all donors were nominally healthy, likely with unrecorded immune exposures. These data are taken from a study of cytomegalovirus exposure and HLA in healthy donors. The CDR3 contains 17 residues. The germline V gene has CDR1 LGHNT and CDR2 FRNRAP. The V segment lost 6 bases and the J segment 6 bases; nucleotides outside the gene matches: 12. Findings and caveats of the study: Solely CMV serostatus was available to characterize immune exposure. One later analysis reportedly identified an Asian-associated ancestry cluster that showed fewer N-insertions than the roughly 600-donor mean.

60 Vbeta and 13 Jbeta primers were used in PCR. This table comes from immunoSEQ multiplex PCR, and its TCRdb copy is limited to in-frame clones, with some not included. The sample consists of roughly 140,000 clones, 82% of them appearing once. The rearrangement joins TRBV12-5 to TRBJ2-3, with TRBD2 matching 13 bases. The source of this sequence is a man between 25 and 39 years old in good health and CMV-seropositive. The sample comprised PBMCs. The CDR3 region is CASGKTSGGAIRDTQYF. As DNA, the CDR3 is TGTGCTAGTGGCAAAACTAGCGGGGGGGCCATACGGGATACGCAGTATTTT.